The 14 T cell receptor beta chains below were found in one sample sequenced in a study of cytomegalovirus exposure and HLA in healthy donors. The PCR ran on 60 Vbeta and 13 Jbeta primers. Repertoires were generated with immunoSEQ multiplex PCR, while TCRdb's copy carries only in-frame clones and drops some. The data hold some 110,000 clones, with around 75% observed a single time. Sequencing was performed on PBMCs. The receptors here all came from a woman aged 25 to 39 in good health and CMV-seronegative.

This clone was picked up one time. V and J are TRBV7-3 and TRBJ2-5; tentatively, D is TRBD1 (6 bases). Germline assignment: CDR1 SGHTA and CDR2 FQGTGA. This CDR3 has 15 amino acids. Trimming removed 4 bases at V and 0 bases at J, with 12 bases between. CDR3 region: CASSSGHGYQETQYF. DNA of the CDR3: TGTGCCAGCAGCTCGGGACACGGGTACCAAGAGACCCAGTACTTC.

The gene calls are TRBV30 and TRBJ1-2, with a possible D match to TRBD1 (5 bases). V lost 0 bases to trimming and J lost 3 bases, with 8 bases between them. This CDR3 spans 13 amino acids. Germline loops: CDR1 GTSNPN, CDR2 SVGIG (reference sequence). In DNA, the CDR3 is TGTGCCTGGAGTGTTGCAGGGTACTATGGCTACACCTTC. Translation: CAWSVAGYYGYTF. Combining the CDR3 with reference TRBV30 and TRBJ1-2 gives the whole variable domain SQTIHQWPATLVQPVGSPLSLECTVEGTSNPNLYWYRQAAGRGLQLLFYSVGIGQISSEVPQNLSASRPQDRQFILSSKKLLLSDSGFYLCAWSVAGYYGYTFGSGTRLTVV.

This chain links TRBV30 with TRBJ2-1; 8 bases align to TRBD2. V lost 4 bases and J lost 7; bases outside the gene matches: 15. CDR3 length: 16 amino acids. Looked up from germline, CDR1 is GTSNPN and CDR2 is SVGIG (reference sequence). CDR3 sequence: CAWKGSPGGTQNEQFF. CDR3 bases: TGTGCCTGGAAGGGCTCCCCGGGAGGGACGCAAAATGAGCAGTTCTTC.

This sequence joins TRBV6-5 and TRBJ2-7; 7 bases map to TRBD1. Germline V gene lookup returns CDR1 MNHEY and CDR2 SVGAGI. V gave up 0 bases and J gave up 6 bases; unmatched junction bases: 5. CDR3 length: 14 residues. CDR3 sequence reads: CASSYSGTAIEQYF. The CDR3 nucleotides read TGTGCCAGCAGTTACTCCGGGACAGCAATCGAGCAGTACTTC.

This clone came up a few times. The chain has TRBV6-5 and TRBJ1-5; 8 bases agree with TRBD1. The CDR3 length is 15 residues. In germline, CDR1 is MNHEY, CDR2 SVGAGI. V lost 0 bases and J lost 5; bases outside the gene matches: 3. The DNA of the CDR3 is TGTGCCAGCAGTTACTCGAAGACAGGGGATCAGCCCCAGCATTTT. It codes for CASSYSKTGDQPQHF.

This chain connects TRBV10-3 to TRBJ2-3; TRBD2 agrees at 14 bases. Germline V gene lookup returns CDR1 ENHRY and CDR2 SYGVKD. With 4 bases clipped from V and 4 bases from J, the junction kept 1 base outside the gene matches. The length of the CDR3 is 15 residues. The CDR3 bases are TGTGCCATCAGTGGGGGACTAGCGGGAGCAGATACGCAGTATTTT. This gives the protein CAISGGLAGADTQYF.

The chain has TRBV18 and TRBJ1-5, with D maybe TRBD1 (6 bases). The germline CDR1 and CDR2 sequences are KGHSH and LQKENI. The V and J ends lost 3 bases and 6 bases respectively, with 15 bases between them. The CDR3 has 15 residues. CDR3: CASSPGEGVGQPQHF. As DNA, the CDR3 is TGTGCCAGCTCACCCGGGGAGGGGGTAGGTCAGCCCCAGCATTTT.

The rearrangement joins TRBV30 to TRBJ1-6; D is unresolved. Germline CDR1 GTSNPN, CDR2 SVGIG (reference sequence). This CDR3 is 13 amino acids long. The V end lost 0 bases, the J end lost 11 bases, and 11 bases lay between the germline ends. CDR3: CAWSVADPPPLHF. The DNA for the CDR3 is TGTGCCTGGAGTGTAGCGGATCCCCCACCCCTCCACTTT.

The gene calls are TRBV5-1 and TRBJ2-5; TRBD2 matches at 7 bases. The CDR3 runs to 12 residues. CDR1 and CDR2 from the germline V gene are SGHRS and YFSETQ. V trimming: 2 bases; J trimming: 7 bases; junction bases outside the gene matches: 2. The CDR3 nucleotides are TGCGCCAGCAGCTTCGGGGAGGGGACCCAGTACTTC. Translation: CASSFGEGTQYF.

The table lists this clone with a few counts. This chain uses TRBV11-3 with TRBJ1-1; D is possibly TRBD1 (6 bases). Trimming pared 8 bases from V and 0 bases from J, leaving 16 bases between. The germline V gene has CDR1 SGHNT and CDR2 YENEEA. This CDR3 is built from 15 residues. In nucleotides, the CDR3 is TGTGCCAGCGCATTTAAAGGGGGATTGAACACTGAAGCTTTCTTT. Translation gives CASAFKGGLNTEAFF. The whole variable domain, remainder taken from reference TRBV11-3 and TRBJ1-1, is EAGVVQSPRYKIIEKKQPVAFWCNPISGHNTLYWYLQNLGQGPELLIRYENEEAVDDSQLPKDRFSAERLKGVDSTLKIQPAELGDSAVYLCASAFKGGLNTEAFFGQGTRLTVV.

Only a few counts were recorded for this clone. The chain uses TRBV9 and TRBJ2-2, with D maybe TRBD1 (5 bases). The V gene lost 0 bases and the J gene lost 7 bases, with 7 bases spanning the gap. Germline assignment: CDR1 SGDLS and CDR2 YYNGEE. There are 13 residues in the CDR3. The CDR3 nucleotides read TGTGCCAGCAGCGTAGTAGGGGTCGGGGAGCTGTTTTTT. It specifies CASSVVGVGELFF.

This clone has just one count. The chain has TRBV18 and TRBJ2-7, with 7 bases lining up with TRBD2. V gave up 1 base and J gave up 5 bases; unmatched junction bases: 11. The germline gives CDR1 KGHSH, CDR2 LQKENI. CDR3 length: 16 amino acids. This chain's CDR3 is CASSPRREWGVDEQYF. As DNA, the CDR3 is TGTGCCAGCTCACCACGGCGGGAGTGGGGTGTCGACGAGCAGTACTTC.

This clone was counted only a few times. This chain links TRBV29-1 with TRBJ2-3, with 8 bases that match TRBD2. The CDR3 is made up of 16 amino acids. The V gene's germline CDR1 is SQVTM and CDR2 ANQGSEA. V shed 1 base, J shed 5 bases, and the junction held 11 bases outside the gene matches. CDR3: CSVEAPPGGAGDTQYF. CDR3 sequence (DNA): TGCAGCGTTGAAGCCCCCCCGGGGGGGGCCGGAGATACGCAGTATTTT.

The chain has TRBV5-6 and TRBJ1-4; 8 bases agree with TRBD1. The length of the CDR3 is 14 residues. V trimming: 5 bases; J trimming: 6 bases; junction bases outside the gene matches: 6. Germline CDR1 SGHDT, CDR2 YYEEEE. The CDR3 nucleotides are TGTGCCAGCAGTTTACCGGGACAGGATGAAAAACTGTTTTTT. Protein: CASSLPGQDEKLFF. Looking up the rest from reference TRBV5-6 and TRBJ1-4 gives the full variable domain: DAGVTQSPTHLIKTRGQQVTLRCSPKSGHDTVSWYQQALGQGPQFIFQYYEEEERQRGNFPDRFSGHQFPNYSSELNVNALLLGDSALYLCASSLPGQDEKLFFGSGTQLSVL.